This T cell receptor beta chain was identified in a study of blood T cell repertoires in COVID-19. Across the whole study: The United States, Italy and Spain provided the acute and convalescent COVID-19 samples. Sample material is recorded as cDNA or gDNA derived from T cells, B-cell-depleted T cells, or PBMCs.

Original methodology: Using reference gene primer amplification, nucleated cell counts were estimated. Generated by immunoSEQ multiplex PCR, the TCRdb table keeps only in-frame clones and is missing some. V and J calls and clone size are given by that table; D and trimming were obtained from the DNA. This sample has tens of thousands of clones, with around 90% found just once. CDR3 size: 13 residues. Trimming cost V 3 bases and J 7 bases, with 13 bases left between them. The V gene's germline CDR1 is SGHTA and CDR2 FQGTGA. The sample was peripheral blood. J is TRBJ2-7 and V is TRBV7-3, with D possibly being TRBD2 (6 bases). This TCR derives from a man between 45 and 60 years old with acute or convalescent COVID-19. DNA for the CDR3: TGTGCCAGCAGCTTCACCCTGGGGGGTGAGCAGTACTTC. This translates into CASSFTLGGEQYF.